A single sample is the source of the 13 T cell receptor beta chains below, sequenced in a study of shared clonotypes between healthy human individuals. The naive CD8 population came from CD45RO-negative cells selected for CCR7, without terminally differentiated effector memory CD45RA+ cells. Assay used: immunoSEQ multiplex PCR; TCRdb lists only in-frame clones, some missing. The sample has about 1,900,000 clones, about 95% seen once. Sequenced: naive CD8+ T cells sorted from blood. Receptors were obtained from a man aged 18 to 30 in good health.

Remarks on this clone: Other DNA variants within this sample encode the same CDR3. The chain is built from TRBV7-9 and TRBJ2-7, with D possibly being TRBD1 (5 bases). V was trimmed by 0 bases and J by 4 bases, leaving 7 bases between them. Germline V lookup: CDR1 SEHNR, CDR2 FQNEAQ (reference sequence). This CDR3 has 13 residues. DNA of the CDR3: TGTGCCAGCAGCTTAGCGCCAGGGTACGAGCAGTACTTC. As protein: CASSLAPGYEQYF.

CDR3 sequence: CASSVGSMNTEAFF. The CDR3, as DNA: TGTGCCAGCAGTGTTGGCAGTATGAACACTGAAGCTTTCTTT. V usage is TRBV6-1 and J usage is TRBJ1-1; D not certain. This CDR3 region has 14 residues. Trimming cost V 4 bases and J 0 bases, with 9 bases left between them. CDR1 is MNHNS and CDR2 is SASEGT in the germline V gene.

The V and J genes are TRBV6-1 and TRBJ2-7; the D call may be TRBD1 or TRBD2 (5 bases each). The CDR3 totals 13 residues. Looked up from germline, CDR1 is MNHNS and CDR2 is SASEGT. V was cut by 6 bases and J by 3 bases, with 12 bases left in between. CDR3 in DNA: TGTGCCAGCAGCCCCCGGGACGGCTACGAGCAGTACTTC. Protein product: CASSPRDGYEQYF.

A single count supports this clone. The chain links TRBV6-5 to TRBJ2-5, with D unresolved. The CDR3 is 14 residues long. Germline V CDR1 and CDR2: MNHEY, SVGAGI. Trimming cost V 4 bases and J 5 bases, with 14 bases left between them. CDR3 residues: CASSSSDSVETQYF. The CDR3 nucleotides read TGTGCCAGCAGTTCATCCGACTCGGTGGAGACCCAGTACTTC.

This sequence joins TRBV5-4 and TRBJ2-2; D ambiguous. Trimming cost V 0 bases and J 2 bases, with 8 bases left between them. From germline, CDR1 is SGHNT and CDR2 YYREEE (reference sequence). CDR3 length equals 15 residues. CDR3 protein: CASSLGSRNTGELFF. CDR3 DNA: TGTGCCAGCAGCTTGGGGAGCAGAAACACCGGGGAGCTGTTTTTT.

The V call is TRBV4-3, the J call TRBJ1-5, with TRBD1 as a possible D gene (5 bases). The germline V gene encodes CDR1 LGHNA and CDR2 YSLEER. The CDR3 has 15 residues. Trimming cost V 0 bases and J 2 bases, with 8 bases left between them. The CDR3 DNA reads as TGCGCCAGCAGCCAAGATCCACAGGGCAATCAGCCCCAGCATTTT. It encodes CASSQDPQGNQPQHF.

About this clone itself: Other nucleotide sequences from this sample produce the same CDR3. The rearrangement links TRBV29-1 to TRBJ2-7; 7 bases are shared with TRBD1. In germline, CDR1 is SQVTM, CDR2 ANQGSEA. The CDR3 spans 12 residues. The trim removed 6 bases at V and 4 bases at J, leaving 6 bases unmatched. Here the CDR3 reads CSVGDSPYEQYF. CDR3 DNA sequence: TGCAGCGTGGGGGACAGTCCTTACGAGCAGTACTTC.

This clone was recorded only once. The chain couples TRBV4-1 to TRBJ2-7, with a tentative D call TRBD1 (6 bases). Germline V lookup: CDR1 MGHRA, CDR2 YSYEKL. V was shortened by 8 bases and J by 0 bases, with 14 bases between the two germline ends. This CDR3 has 14 amino acids. In nucleotides, the CDR3 is TGCGCCAGCCGCGTTACAGGGAGCTCCTACGAGCAGTACTTC. It yields the protein CASRVTGSSYEQYF.

About this clone itself: The sample holds other DNA sequences that translate to the same CDR3. The V gene is TRBV5-4, the J gene TRBJ1-1; D not resolved. Germline CDR1 is SGHNT and CDR2 is YYREEE (reference sequence). Trimming took off 2 bases at V and 0 bases at J, with 5 bases between the two ends. This CDR3 spans 13 amino acids. The CDR3 reads CASSLTVNTEAFF. The CDR3 bases are TGTGCCAGCAGCTTAACAGTGAACACTGAAGCTTTCTTT.

This clone turned up a few times. The chain uses TRBV9 and TRBJ1-2; 8 bases map to TRBD1. CDR1 is SGDLS, CDR2 YYNGEE, per germline. J gave up 8 bases and V 3 bases, and 9 bases lay outside the gene matches. This CDR3 contains 14 residues. The CDR3 bases are TGTGCCAGCAGCGCTGGACAGGGTGGAGAGGGCTACACCTTC. Protein sequence: CASSAGQGGEGYTF.

The rearrangement uses TRBV27 and TRBJ2-3; D is unclear. The CDR3 is 13 amino acids. CDR1 and CDR2 (germline): MNHEY, SMNVEV (reference sequence). Between the trimmed V and J ends, which lost 8 bases and 0 bases, there was a span of 9 bases. This CDR3 is CASQTLSTDTQYF. In nucleotides, the CDR3 is TGTGCCAGCCAAACACTTAGCACAGATACGCAGTATTTT.

In the case of this clone: Mismatch with germline at one junction end may stem from a read error. This chain joins TRBV6-5 and TRBJ2-7, with D unclear. This CDR3 has 14 amino acids. CDR1 is MNHEY and CDR2 is SVGAGI in the germline V gene. In DNA, the CDR3 is TGTGCCAGCAGACCTGACGGTTTCTCCTACGAGCTGTACTTC. Translated, it gives CASRPDGFSYELYF.

This chain connects TRBV10-3 to TRBJ1-1; TRBD1 might be the D (5 bases). Germline values: CDR1 ENHRY, CDR2 SYGVKD. The CDR3 is 15 amino acids. The V end was cut by 5 bases, the J end by 0 bases, with 13 bases between. The CDR3 nucleotides read TGTGCCATCAGTCACGACAGAAATTTGAACACTGAAGCTTTCTTT. Translated: CAISHDRNLNTEAFF.